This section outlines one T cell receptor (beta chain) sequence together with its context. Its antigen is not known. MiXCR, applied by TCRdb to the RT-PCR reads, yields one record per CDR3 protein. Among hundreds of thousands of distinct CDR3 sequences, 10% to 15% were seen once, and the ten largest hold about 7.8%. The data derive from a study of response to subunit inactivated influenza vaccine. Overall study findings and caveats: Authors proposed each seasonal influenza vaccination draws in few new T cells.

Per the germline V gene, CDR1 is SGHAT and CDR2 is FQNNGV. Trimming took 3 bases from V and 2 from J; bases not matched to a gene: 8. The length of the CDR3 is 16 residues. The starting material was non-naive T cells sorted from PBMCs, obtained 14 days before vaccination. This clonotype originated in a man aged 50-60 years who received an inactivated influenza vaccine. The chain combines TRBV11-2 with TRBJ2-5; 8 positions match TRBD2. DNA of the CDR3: TGTGCCAGCAGCTTCTTAGCGGGGAACCTACAAGAGACCCAGTACTTC. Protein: CASSFLAGNLQETQYF. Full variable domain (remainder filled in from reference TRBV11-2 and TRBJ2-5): EAGVAQSPRYKIIEKRQSVAFWCNPISGHATLYWYQQILGQGPKLLIQFQNNGVVDDSQLPKDRFSAERLKGVDSTLKIQPAKLEDSAVYLCASSFLAGNLQETQYFGPGTRLLVL.